This T cell receptor (beta chain) was sequenced for a study of blood T cell repertoires in COVID-19. This clone appeared a few times. This CDR3 has 15 amino acids. Unmatched junction bases numbered 3, after V lost 5 bases and J lost 6 bases. The V gene's germline CDR1 is MRHNA and CDR2 SNTAGT. The protocol was immunoSEQ multiplex PCR, while the TCRdb copy is restricted to in-frame clones and leaves out a portion. The table lists some 80,000 clones, more than 80% of them singletons, with roughly 10% in the top ten. The receptor's source is a human donor in a cohort sampled during active COVID-19. Input material: peripheral blood. The chain uses TRBV6-4 and TRBJ2-3; 15 positions match TRBD2. DNA for the CDR3: TGTGCCAGCAGTTCCGGACTAGCGGGGGGGGATACGCAGTATTTT. It is translated as CASSSGLAGGDTQYF.